This TCR beta chain emerged from a study of Tregs in tolerant kidney transplant recipients. General study points: Nucleotide sequences could not be compared across some patients' samples due to primer changes.

This clone was detected once. Its antigen is unknown. The nonmyeloablative bone marrow transplants came from related graft donors, with transient mixed chimerism. Thawed PBMCs were FACS-sorted into unstimulated CD4+CD25+CD127- regulatory T cells, CD4+CD25- non-regulatory cells, CD4 and CD8 cells. CDR3 size: 12 residues. V dropped 6 bases and J dropped 0 bases, with 5 bases sitting between them. Per germline, CDR1 MDHEN and CDR2 SYDVKM. The protocol was immunoSEQ multiplex PCR, while the TCRdb copy is restricted to in-frame clones and leaves out a portion. The sample contains fewer than 55,000 clones, around nine tenths of which appear only once.

This receptor was taken from a human patient who received a combined kidney and bone marrow transplant. T cells may partly derive from the graft donor. The chain employs TRBV28 and TRBJ1-2; D remains ambiguous. The sequences come from CD8+ T cells from blood (PBMCs), collected 12 months after the transplant. The CDR3 is CASRLTNYGYTF. The CDR3 DNA follows: TGTGCCAGCAGACTGACTAACTATGGCTACACCTTC.